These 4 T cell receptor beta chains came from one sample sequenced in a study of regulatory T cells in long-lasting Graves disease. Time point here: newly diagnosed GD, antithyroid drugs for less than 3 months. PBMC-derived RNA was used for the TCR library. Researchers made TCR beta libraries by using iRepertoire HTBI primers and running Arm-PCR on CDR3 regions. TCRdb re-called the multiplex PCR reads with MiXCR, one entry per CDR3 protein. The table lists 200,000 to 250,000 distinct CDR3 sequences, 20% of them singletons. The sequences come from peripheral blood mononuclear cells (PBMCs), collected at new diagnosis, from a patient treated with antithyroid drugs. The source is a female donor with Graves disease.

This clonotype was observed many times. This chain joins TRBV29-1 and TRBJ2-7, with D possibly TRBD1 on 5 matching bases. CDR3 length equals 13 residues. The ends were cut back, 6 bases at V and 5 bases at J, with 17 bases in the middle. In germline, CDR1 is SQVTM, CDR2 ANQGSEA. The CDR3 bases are TGCAGCGTGACCAGCTCCCAGGGAAACGAGCAGTACTTC. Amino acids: CSVTSSQGNEQYF.

The chain's CDR3 is CASSLADPNTDTQYF. The CDR3, as DNA: TGTGCCAGCAGCTTAGCAGACCCTAACACAGATACGCAGTATTTT. The gene calls are TRBV11-2 and TRBJ2-3, with unresolved D. Germline CDR1 SGHAT, CDR2 FQNNGV. The V end lost 1 base, the J end lost 2 bases, and 10 bases lay between the germline ends. The CDR3 is made up of 15 amino acids. The full variable domain, its missing parts supplied by reference TRBV11-2 and TRBJ2-3, is EAGVAQSPRYKIIEKRQSVAFWCNPISGHATLYWYQQILGQGPKLLIQFQNNGVVDDSQLPKDRFSAERLKGVDSTLKIQPAKLEDSAVYLCASSLADPNTDTQYFGPGTRLTVL.

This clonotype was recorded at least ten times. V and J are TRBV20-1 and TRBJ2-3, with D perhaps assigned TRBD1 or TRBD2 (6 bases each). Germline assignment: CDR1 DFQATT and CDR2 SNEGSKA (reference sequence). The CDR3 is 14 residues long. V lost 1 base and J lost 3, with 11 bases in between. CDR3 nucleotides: TGCAGTGCTAGAGCCCTAGGGGGGACAGATACGCAGTATTTT. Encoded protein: CSARALGGTDTQYF.

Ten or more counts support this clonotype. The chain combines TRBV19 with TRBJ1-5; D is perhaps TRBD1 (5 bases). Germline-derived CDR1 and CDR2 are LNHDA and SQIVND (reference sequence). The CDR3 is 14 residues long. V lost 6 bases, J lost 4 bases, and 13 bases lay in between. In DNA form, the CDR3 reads TGTGCCAGTAGGCCGGGACCCTCGAATCAGCCCCAGCATTTT. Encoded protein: CASRPGPSNQPQHF.